The T cell receptor beta chain under discussion was sequenced for a study of shared clonotypes between healthy human individuals. Sequencing used immunoSEQ multiplex PCR; TCRdb keeps in-frame clones, though not all of them. Counted here are roughly 120,000 clones, about 70% occurring once; the ten biggest clones make up around 23%. About this clone itself: The antigen is undetermined.

CDR3 size: 16 residues. Trimming took off 2 bases at V and 8 bases at J, with 21 bases between the two ends. Germline CDR1 is MNHNS and CDR2 is SASEGT. Study conclusions and caveats: Naive CD4 clonotypes overlapped across a handful of donors at around 5%.

The TCR comes from a woman in her twenties or thirties in good health. The sample consisted of memory CD8+ T cells sorted from blood. The subset denotes: CD45RO+ cells pooled with CCR7-negative TemRA cells. The chain recombines TRBV6-1 with TRBJ1-2; D gene unclear. The CDR3, as DNA: TGTGCCAGCAGTGAATTGGTAGCCGATTGGTTAGGGGGCTACACCTTC. This gives the protein CASSELVADWLGGYTF.